The entry below describes one T cell receptor beta chain. An end of the junction does not agree with germline; a read error may underlie this. The sample's time point: after trial treatment. The treatment here: LDRT plus nivolumab, ipilimumab, low-dose cyclophosphamide and aspirin (RACIN trial). It was nivolumab, ipilimumab, aspirin, low-dose cyclophosphamide and low-dose radiotherapy that donors received. As a condition of eligibility, patients had advanced solid tumors lacking tumor-infiltrating lymphocytes. The CDR3 loop spans 11 amino acids. Germline lookup yields CDR1 SGHTA and CDR2 FQGTGA. This sample was taken from a study of low-dose radiotherapy and immunotherapy resistance in tumors. About the research overall: Fractions of 1 Gy went to Cohort 2 every two weeks, for 13 Gy over 26 weeks.

Alpha- and beta-chain coverage of first-strand cDNA came from TRAV- and TRBV-specific primers. Amplification, which lasted 20 PCR cycles, used a constant-region primer and V-primer adapter to amplify TCRs. TCRdb called the reads again in MiXCR, with one record for every CDR3 protein. The data show tens of thousands of distinct CDR3 sequences, with around a sixth seen just once and roughly 1.4% held by the top ten. The chain links TRBV7-3 to TRBJ2-5; 7 nucleotides align to TRBD1. The receptor was derived from a male donor with prostate cancer. The input for sequencing was PBMCs, taken after low-dose radiotherapy plus immunotherapy. The CDR3 region has the DNA TGTGCCAGCAGCTTTCAAGGGGGCGTCTTATTC. Translated, it gives CASSFQGGVLF. The full variable domain, completed using reference TRBV7-3 and TRBJ2-5, is GAGVSQTPSNKVTEKGKYVELRCDPISGHTALYWYRQSLGQGPEFLIYFQGTGAADDSGLPNDRFFAVRPEGSVSTLKIQRTERGDSAVYLCASSFQGGVLFGPGTRLLVL.